The 9 T cell receptor beta chains in this list originate from one sample, sequenced in a study of cytomegalovirus exposure and HLA in healthy donors. The PCR was carried out with 60 Vbeta primers and 13 Jbeta primers. This table comes from immunoSEQ multiplex PCR, and its TCRdb copy is limited to in-frame clones, with some not included. The table has around 67,000 clones, approximately 80% seen once. The sequencing input was PBMCs. The receptors stem from a man in his late teens or twenties in good health and CMV-seropositive.

The J gene is TRBJ1-6, the V gene TRBV10-3; D is perhaps TRBD1 (6 bases). CDR1 is ENHRY, CDR2 SYGVKD, per germline. The V end lost 6 bases, the J end lost 2 bases, and 11 bases lay between the germline ends. The CDR3 extends over 15 amino acids. The CDR3 DNA is TGTGCCATCAGGGTAGACAGGCCCTATAATTCACCCCTCCACTTT. Its protein product is CAIRVDRPYNSPLHF.

In nucleotides, the CDR3 is TGCGCCAGCAGCTTAAGGACAGGGGATCAGCCCCAGCATTTT. Amino acids: CASSLRTGDQPQHF. V and J are TRBV5-1 and TRBJ1-5, with 9 nucleotides matching TRBD1. CDR1 is SGHRS and CDR2 is YFSETQ in the germline V gene. The CDR3 runs to 14 residues. V shed 2 bases and J 5 bases; nucleotides not matched to a gene: 2.

The chain couples TRBV9 to TRBJ1-4; D is perhaps TRBD1 (5 bases). Trimming removed 6 bases from V and 4 bases from J, with 16 bases in between. Germline loops: CDR1 SGDLS, CDR2 YYNGEE. The CDR3 consists of 15 residues. The CDR3 DNA is TGTGCCAGCACCGGGGGGGAGGCGGTTAATGAAAAACTGTTTTTT. It is translated as CASTGGEAVNEKLFF.

J is TRBJ2-7 and V is TRBV6-5; 7 nucleotides agree with TRBD2. The CDR3 spans 14 residues. Germline values: CDR1 MNHEY, CDR2 SVGAGI. V was pared by 4 bases and J by 3 bases, with 6 bases of the junction left unmatched. The CDR3 DNA sequence: TGTGCCAGCAGTTGGACTAGAGACAACTACGAGCAGTACTTC. Encoded protein: CASSWTRDNYEQYF.

This sequence joins TRBV29-1 and TRBJ1-4; D is unclear. The CDR3 sequence is 14 residues long. Trimming removed 4 bases at V and 3 bases at J, with 12 bases between. CDR1 and CDR2 (germline): SQVTM, ANQGSEA. The CDR3: CSVAGGWSNEKLFF. The CDR3 region has the DNA TGCAGCGTTGCGGGTGGCTGGTCTAATGAAAAACTGTTTTTT.

The count of this clone is one. The J gene is TRBJ1-1, the V gene TRBV6-5, with D uncertain. The germline V gene encodes CDR1 MNHEY and CDR2 SVGAGI. CDR3 length equals 15 residues. Trimming removed 6 bases from V and 5 bases from J, with 19 bases in between. The CDR3 sequence is CASSRPRDVSTEAFF. CDR3 sequence (DNA): TGTGCCAGCAGCCGCCCGAGGGATGTCTCAACTGAAGCTTTCTTT.

V gene TRBV28 combines with J gene TRBJ1-1; D is unclear. The CDR3 has 15 amino acids. V lost 1 base to trimming and J lost 3 bases, with 12 bases between them. Germline CDR1 and CDR2: MDHEN and SYDVKM. The CDR3 sequence is CASSLSSRLHTEAFF. CDR3 nucleotide sequence: TGTGCCAGCAGTTTATCGAGTAGACTGCACACTGAAGCTTTCTTT. The whole variable domain, filled in from reference TRBV28 and TRBJ1-1, reads DVKVTQSSRYLVKRTGEKVFLECVQDMDHENMFWYRQDPGLGLRLIYFSYDVKMKEKGDIPEGYSVSREKKERFSLILESASTNQTSMYLCASSLSSRLHTEAFFGQGTRLTVV.

This rearrangement joins TRBV6-5 to TRBJ1-1, with D possibly TRBD1 on 6 matching bases. There are 13 residues in the CDR3. The ends were cut back, 8 bases at V and 0 bases at J, with 10 bases in the middle. Per germline, CDR1 MNHEY and CDR2 SVGAGI. CDR3 region: CASWDTLNTEAFF. CDR3 bases: TGTGCCAGCTGGGACACCTTGAACACTGAAGCTTTCTTT.

This clone was picked up many times. This chain joins TRBV6-1 and TRBJ2-7, with 9 bases identical to TRBD1. CDR3 length equals 15 residues. Germline V gene data show CDR1 as MNHNS and CDR2 as SASEGT. The ends lost 1 base at V and 1 base at J; junction bases unmatched: 2. The CDR3 nucleotides read TGTGCCAGCAGTGAAGGGACAGGGGAGTCCTACGAGCAGTACTTC. This sequence encodes CASSEGTGESYEQYF.